The clone carrying this T cell receptor (beta chain) showed up just a few times. Antigen unknown. This record comes from a study of cytomegalovirus exposure and HLA in healthy donors. Study-wide results and limits: In the roughly 120 validation repertoires, a later analysis found that first-cohort TCR clusters tended to co-occur. Rarity characterized most TCR sequences, yet some public TCRs appeared in many donors. Accounts indicate the classifier identified cytomegalovirus status with strong specificity and sensitivity.

Assay: immunoSEQ multiplex PCR; the TCRdb copy retains only in-frame clones and omits some. The sample gives over 100,000 clones, nearly 90% of which show up once; roughly 1.2% is in the top ten. Trimming shortened V by 2 bases and J by 0 bases, and 5 bases separated the two germline ends. CDR3 size: 13 residues. In germline, CDR1 is KGHSH, CDR2 LQKENI. The study drew the donors from its approximately 110-subject validation cohort, separate from the roughly 700-subject first cohort. The TCR originated in a woman aged 18 to 35 in good health and CMV-seronegative. Material: PBMCs. The chain recombines TRBV18 with TRBJ2-7; D uncertain. CDR3 DNA sequence: TGTGCCAGCTCACCAGCGGACTCCTACGAGCAGTACTTC. Residues: CASSPADSYEQYF.